The 32 T cell receptor beta chains reported below all come from one sample, sequenced in a study of OX40 agonist ivuxolimab in advanced cancers. The data were produced by immunoSEQ multiplex PCR, yet TCRdb's version contains in-frame clones alone and is incomplete. The table shows about 74,000 clones, with 80% to 90% occurring only once. The sample consisted of CD4+ or CD8+ T cells sorted from blood, taken in a trial of the OX40 agonist ivuxolimab. The receptor set was obtained from an adult with an advanced solid tumor such as melanoma, head and neck, liver or kidney cancer.

The J gene is TRBJ2-7, the V gene TRBV28; 7 positions match TRBD1. Germline V gives CDR1 MDHEN, CDR2 SYDVKM. The CDR3 is 13 residues long. V lost 3 bases to trimming and J lost 6 bases; unmatched junction nucleotides: 5. The CDR3 protein is CASSLLGQREQYF. The CDR3 nucleotides read TGTGCCAGCAGTTTGTTGGGACAGCGCGAGCAGTACTTC. Based on the CDR3 plus reference TRBV28 and TRBJ2-7, the full variable domain is DVKVTQSSRYLVKRTGEKVFLECVQDMDHENMFWYRQDPGLGLRLIYFSYDVKMKEKGDIPEGYSVSREKKERFSLILESASTNQTSMYLCASSLLGQREQYFGPGTRLTVT.

There are a few counts of this clone. The chain is built from TRBV5-5 and TRBJ2-7, with TRBD1 matching over 7 bases. The length of the CDR3 is 13 residues. Unmatched junction bases numbered 7, after V lost 5 bases and J lost 5 bases. The germline CDR1 and CDR2 sequences are SGHKS and YYEKEE (reference sequence). This CDR3 is CASRTTGVDEQYF. DNA of the CDR3: TGTGCCAGCAGAACAACAGGGGTGGACGAGCAGTACTTC.

The DNA for the CDR3 is TGTGCCAGCAGTTTTCAGACTTCGAACACCGGGGAGCTGTTTTTT. This codes for CASSFQTSNTGELFF. The V and J genes are TRBV27 and TRBJ2-2; D call uncertain. Between the trimmed V and J ends, which lost 3 bases and 0 bases, there was a span of 8 bases. The CDR3 spans 15 residues. Germline V lookup: CDR1 MNHEY, CDR2 SMNVEV (reference sequence).

The genes are TRBV4-1 and TRBJ1-1; D uncertain. V gave up 1 base and J gave up 0 bases, with 6 bases separating them. The CDR3 is 14 residues long. Germline V gene sequence: CDR1 MGHRA, CDR2 YSYEKL. The CDR3 DNA follows: TGCGCCAGCAGCCAAGTTGGGATGAACACTGAAGCTTTCTTT. As protein: CASSQVGMNTEAFF.

This clone occurred once. The V and J genes are TRBV7-8 and TRBJ2-6; tentatively, D is TRBD2 (5 bases). Germline V gives CDR1 SGHVS, CDR2 FQNEAQ. V gave up 6 bases and J gave up 1 base, with 16 bases separating them. This CDR3 contains 17 residues. In DNA form, the CDR3 reads TGTGCCAGCAGGAAACGAGGGCTATCGTCTGGGGCCAACGTCCTGACTTTC. Its protein is CASRKRGLSSGANVLTF.

The V call is TRBV6-6, the J call TRBJ2-1, with a weak D call TRBD2 (5 bases). The germline gives CDR1 MNHNY, CDR2 SVGAGI (reference sequence). CDR3 length: 13 residues. Trimming shortened V by 4 bases and J by 2 bases, and 6 bases separated the two germline ends. The chain's CDR3 is CASSSTTYNEQFF. CDR3 in DNA: TGTGCCAGCAGTTCGACTACCTACAATGAGCAGTTCTTC.

The gene calls are TRBV7-8 and TRBJ2-4, with TRBD2 matching over 9 bases. Germline V gene data show CDR1 as SGHVS and CDR2 as FQNEAQ. This CDR3 has 15 amino acids. V lost 5 bases and J lost 6; bases outside the gene matches: 8. In nucleotides, the CDR3 is TGTGCCAGCAGCCTGGGGGCGGGAGGGGGAAACATTCAGTACTTC. Its protein product is CASSLGAGGGNIQYF.

The rearrangement uses TRBV15 and TRBJ1-2, with TRBD1 identical over 9 bases. Trimming took 0 bases from V and 4 from J; bases not matched to a gene: 6. The germline CDR1 and CDR2 sequences are LNHNV and YYDKDF (reference sequence). The CDR3 is 16 residues long. This CDR3 reads CATSREGTGSRYGYTF. CDR3 DNA sequence: TGTGCCACCAGCAGAGAGGGGACAGGGTCACGCTATGGCTACACCTTC.

This clone has a single count. V is TRBV19 and J is TRBJ1-2, with D tentatively TRBD1 (5 bases). V lost 1 base to trimming and J lost 4 bases, with 16 bases between them. The CDR3 has 16 amino acids. The germline CDR1 and CDR2 sequences are LNHDA and SQIVND (reference sequence). The CDR3 DNA sequence: TGTGCCAGTAGTATAGTCCCGGGCAGCGGGGGCTATGGCTACACCTTC. Protein product: CASSIVPGSGGYGYTF.

The J gene is TRBJ1-4, the V gene TRBV27; D possibly corresponds to TRBD1 (5 bases). The CDR3 is 15 amino acids. Germline values: CDR1 MNHEY, CDR2 SMNVEV (reference sequence). V was trimmed by 6 bases and J by 5 bases, leaving 16 bases between them. The CDR3 protein is CASSRGTEKNEKLFF. CDR3 sequence (DNA): TGTGCCAGCAGCCGAGGGACGGAAAAAAATGAAAAACTGTTTTTT.

The chain carries TRBV4-2 and TRBJ2-3, with TRBD2 matching 7 bases. Germline CDR1 is LGHNA and CDR2 is YNFKEQ. The V gene end was trimmed by 4 bases and the J gene end by 1 base; junction bases not matched to a gene: 8. The CDR3 totals 16 residues. The CDR3 bases are TGTGCCAGCAGCCCCTCCGGGGGAGGGGGCACAGATACGCAGTATTTT. Its protein product is CASSPSGGGGTDTQYF.

The chain combines TRBV7-6 with TRBJ2-7; 8 bases align to TRBD1. V gave up 4 bases and J gave up 7 bases; unmatched junction bases: 6. The CDR3 loop spans 13 amino acids. Germline V gives CDR1 SGHVS, CDR2 FNYEAQ. The chain's CDR3 is CASSSTGGREQYF. The CDR3 DNA sequence: TGTGCCAGCAGCTCAACAGGGGGAAGGGAGCAGTACTTC.

Remarks on this clone: This could be a read error, since a much larger clone is one nucleotide away. V gene TRBV28 combines with J gene TRBJ1-5, with D perhaps matching TRBD1 (5 bases). V was cut by 7 bases and J by 3 bases, with 13 bases left in between. Germline V CDR1 and CDR2: MDHEN, SYDVKM. CDR3 size: 14 residues. CDR3 residues: CASNREGTNQPQHF. In DNA, the CDR3 is TGTGCCAGCAACCGGGAAGGGACCAATCAGCCCCAGCATTTT.

The chain employs TRBV18 and TRBJ2-1; 11 bases align to TRBD2. The ends lost 3 bases at V and 4 bases at J; junction bases unmatched: 5. The germline V gene encodes CDR1 KGHSH and CDR2 LQKENI. The CDR3 loop spans 16 amino acids. For the CDR3, the DNA is TGTGCCAGCTCACCGACTAGCGGGATGCCGTACAATGAGCAGTTCTTC. Its protein is CASSPTSGMPYNEQFF.

V is TRBV5-1 and J is TRBJ2-1, with D uncertain. Germline CDR1 SGHRS, CDR2 YFSETQ. The CDR3 sequence is 13 residues long. Between the trimmed V and J ends, which lost 4 bases and 8 bases, there was a span of 13 bases. CDR3 sequence: CASSEDIGDEQFF. The CDR3 nucleotides read TGCGCCAGCAGCGAGGATATTGGGGATGAGCAGTTCTTC.

The chain uses TRBV7-9 and TRBJ2-1; 16 bases match TRBD2. This CDR3 is 16 amino acids long. In germline, CDR1 is SEHNR, CDR2 FQNEAQ (reference sequence). Trimming removed 7 bases from V and 2 bases from J; junction bases left unmatched: 2. DNA of the CDR3: TGTGCCAGCACGGGACTAGCGGGAGGGGCCTACAATGAGCAGTTCTTC. It is translated as CASTGLAGGAYNEQFF.

This clone was detected once. The chain recombines TRBV18 with TRBJ2-2; the match to TRBD1 covers 8 bases. With 5 bases clipped from V and 4 bases from J, the junction kept 6 bases outside the gene matches. CDR1 KGHSH and CDR2 LQKENI come from the germline V gene. This CDR3 has 15 amino acids. The CDR3 region is CASSSGTGSTGELFF. In DNA, the CDR3 is TGTGCCAGCTCATCCGGGACAGGATCCACCGGGGAGCTGTTTTTT.

CDR3 sequence reads: CASSPGWVSNTGELFF. The CDR3 coding sequence is TGCGCCAGCAGCCCCGGTTGGGTTTCGAACACCGGGGAGCTGTTTTTT. The chain carries TRBV23-1 and TRBJ2-2; D uncertain. TRBV23-1 falls under the ORF class, with uncertain function. V lost 6 bases and J lost 0, with 14 bases in between. The CDR3 sequence is 16 residues long.

The chain has TRBV10-2 and TRBJ2-1; D might be TRBD2 (6 bases). This CDR3 comprises 16 residues. The V end was cut by 4 bases, the J end by 6 bases, with 19 bases between. Germline CDR1 reads WSHSY; CDR2 reads SAAADI. The CDR3 protein is CASSVPPRERSNEQFF. The CDR3 coding sequence is TGCGCCAGCAGTGTTCCACCTCGGGAGCGGAGCAATGAGCAGTTCTTC.

The rearrangement links TRBV7-8 to TRBJ2-7; D remains ambiguous. V lost 5 bases and J lost 3, with 14 bases in between. The length of the CDR3 is 14 residues. CDR1 is SGHVS, CDR2 FQNEAQ, per germline. CDR3 coding DNA: TGTGCCAGCAGCCCGAGCCCGACATACTACGAGCAGTACGTC. Protein: CASSPSPTYYEQYV.

This clone was detected only a few times. This chain links TRBV5-5 with TRBJ2-2, with 11 bases lining up with TRBD1. The V segment lost 3 bases and the J segment 8 bases; nucleotides outside the gene matches: 6. Germline loops: CDR1 SGHKS, CDR2 YYEKEE (reference sequence). This CDR3 has 15 residues. Written as DNA, the CDR3 is TGTGCCAGCAGCTACCCAGGACAGGGGGCGGGGGAGCTGTTTTTT. This sequence encodes CASSYPGQGAGELFF.

This clone was found once. This chain joins TRBV13 and TRBJ2-1; D gene unclear. V was shortened by 5 bases and J by 10 bases, with 9 bases between the two germline ends. This CDR3 region has 11 residues. CDR1 and CDR2 from the germline V gene are PRHDT and FYEKMQ (reference sequence). CDR3 coding DNA: TGTGCCAGCAGCCCTCTCGGGGAGCAGTTCTTC. Translation: CASSPLGEQFF.

Here the CDR3 reads CASSQGAETGELFF. The CDR3 DNA follows: TGCGCCAGCAGTCAGGGGGCTGAGACCGGGGAGCTGTTTTTT. The V call is TRBV10-1, the J call TRBJ2-2, with 8 bases that match TRBD1. This CDR3 spans 14 amino acids. Trimming removed 5 bases from V and 5 bases from J; junction bases left unmatched: 4. CDR1 is WNHNN, CDR2 SYGVQD, per germline (reference sequence).

The chain is built from TRBV2 and TRBJ2-1, with unresolved D. This CDR3 is built from 11 residues. The germline CDR1 and CDR2 sequences are SNHLY and FYNNEI. Trimming took off 4 bases at V and 9 bases at J, with 7 bases between the two ends. Here the CDR3 reads CASSGWGEQFF. The CDR3 DNA reads TGTGCCAGCAGTGGGTGGGGTGAGCAGTTCTTC.

The chain is built from TRBV19 and TRBJ2-7; possibly TRBD1 or TRBD2 for D (6 bases each). The CDR3 runs to 14 residues. Germline V gene data show CDR1 as LNHDA and CDR2 as SQIVND (reference sequence). Trimming pared 1 base from V and 6 bases from J, leaving 13 bases between. The CDR3 protein is CASSIGGASGEQYF. CDR3 sequence (DNA): TGTGCCAGTAGTATAGGGGGGGCGTCCGGCGAGCAGTACTTC.

The rearrangement joins TRBV2 to TRBJ1-1; D is ambiguous. The germline V and J ends were trimmed by 7 bases and 11 bases, with 17 bases remaining between them. Germline CDR1 is SNHLY and CDR2 is FYNNEI. This CDR3 is 12 amino acids long. CDR3 DNA sequence: TGTGCCAGCAAAACGGACCCCCGGGAGGCTTTCTTT. Its translation is CASKTDPREAFF. Drawing the rest from reference TRBV2 and TRBJ1-1, the complete variable domain is EPEVTQTPSHQVTQMGQEVILRCVPISNHLYFYWYRQILGQKVEFLVSFYNNEISEKSEIFDDQFSVERPDGSNFTLKIRSTKLEDSAMYFCASKTDPREAFFGQGTRLTVV.

This chain connects TRBV7-2 to TRBJ1-1; D call uncertain. Germline V lookup: CDR1 SGHTA, CDR2 FQGNSA. Trimming left V 5 bases short and J 7 bases short, with 17 bases between. This CDR3 is built from 14 residues. The CDR3 nucleotides are TGTGCCAGCAGCCATGGTCGGCTGGGGATTGAAGCTTTCTTT. This sequence encodes CASSHGRLGIEAFF.

As DNA, the CDR3 is TGTGCCAGCTCACGACAGGGGCAGCGAGAGACCCAGTACTTC. Translation: CASSRQGQRETQYF. The chain employs TRBV18 and TRBJ2-5; TRBD1 matches 8 bases. The length of the CDR3 is 14 residues. With V trimmed by 4 bases and J by 4 bases, 5 bases remained unmatched. CDR1 is KGHSH, CDR2 LQKENI, per germline.

The chain is built from TRBV7-2 and TRBJ1-5; D is uncertain. Germline CDR1 and CDR2: SGHTA and FQGNSA. The CDR3 is 16 amino acids. The germline V and J ends were trimmed by 1 base and 0 bases, with 10 bases remaining between them. DNA for the CDR3: TGTGCCAGCAGCTTAGAGGGAGGGCTTAGCAATCAGCCCCAGCATTTT. This codes for CASSLEGGLSNQPQHF.

This clone appeared many times. This chain joins TRBV6-5 and TRBJ1-2; 10 bases align to TRBD1. Germline CDR1 reads MNHEY; CDR2 reads SVGAGI. Losses at the gene ends were 5 bases for V and 6 bases for J; bases not matched to a gene: 9. This CDR3 region has 15 residues. The CDR3 loop reads CASSPRQGAADGYTF. The CDR3 DNA is TGTGCCAGCAGTCCGCGACAGGGGGCCGCTGATGGCTACACCTTC.

The chain joins TRBV6-1 to TRBJ1-3; no clear D. The CDR3 spans 12 residues. Germline loops: CDR1 MNHNS, CDR2 SASEGT. V was pared by 6 bases and J by 0 bases, with 3 bases between. This CDR3 reads CASRASGNTIYF. The CDR3 nucleotides are TGTGCCAGCAGAGCCTCTGGAAACACCATATATTTT.

The chain joins TRBV7-8 to TRBJ2-5, with TRBD1 identical over 7 bases. Germline loops: CDR1 SGHVS, CDR2 FQNEAQ. V shed 3 bases, J shed 7 bases, and the junction held 14 bases outside the gene matches. The CDR3 sequence is 16 residues long. DNA of the CDR3: TGTGCCAGCAGCTTCCCCCGGGGCGAGGGGGCTGTGACCCAGTACTTC. This sequence encodes CASSFPRGEGAVTQYF.